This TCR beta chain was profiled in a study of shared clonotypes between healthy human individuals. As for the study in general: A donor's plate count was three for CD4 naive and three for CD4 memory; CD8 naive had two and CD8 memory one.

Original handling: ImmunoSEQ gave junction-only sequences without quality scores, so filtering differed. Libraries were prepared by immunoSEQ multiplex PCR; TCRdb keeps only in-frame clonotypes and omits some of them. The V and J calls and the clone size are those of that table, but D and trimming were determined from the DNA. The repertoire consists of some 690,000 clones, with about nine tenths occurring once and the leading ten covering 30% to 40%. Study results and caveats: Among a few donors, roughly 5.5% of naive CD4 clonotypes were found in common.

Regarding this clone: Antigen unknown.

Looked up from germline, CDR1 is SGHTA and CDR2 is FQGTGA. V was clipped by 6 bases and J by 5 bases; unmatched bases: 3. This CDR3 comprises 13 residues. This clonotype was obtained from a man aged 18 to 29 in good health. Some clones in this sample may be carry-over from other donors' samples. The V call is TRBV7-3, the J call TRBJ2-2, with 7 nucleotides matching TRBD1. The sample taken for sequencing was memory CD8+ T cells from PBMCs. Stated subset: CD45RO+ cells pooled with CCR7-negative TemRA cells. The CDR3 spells CASRPTGTGELFF. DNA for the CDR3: TGTGCCAGCAGGCCGACAGGGACCGGGGAGCTGTTTTTT.